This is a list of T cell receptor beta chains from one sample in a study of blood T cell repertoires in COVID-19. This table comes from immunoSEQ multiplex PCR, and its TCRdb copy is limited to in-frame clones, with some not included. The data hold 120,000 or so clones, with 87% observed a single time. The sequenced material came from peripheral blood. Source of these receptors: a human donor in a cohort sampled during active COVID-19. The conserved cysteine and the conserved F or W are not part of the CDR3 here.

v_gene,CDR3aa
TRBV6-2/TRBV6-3,ASSYDRATPEAF
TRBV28,ASSSTGGMADTQY
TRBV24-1,ATSDSGQWLSGYT
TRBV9,ASSATGSEGNTIY
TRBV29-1,SVDYSGRAQETQY
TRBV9,ASSHDGQGSDEQF
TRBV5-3,ARSLWEAGELF
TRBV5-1,ASSLAGTNYGYT
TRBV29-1,SVEWRDGNTIY
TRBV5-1,ASSLAPEGRSGDYGYT
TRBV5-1,ASSSRDLRETQY
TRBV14,ASSRDRGSGYT
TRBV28,ASSPTSGAGYT